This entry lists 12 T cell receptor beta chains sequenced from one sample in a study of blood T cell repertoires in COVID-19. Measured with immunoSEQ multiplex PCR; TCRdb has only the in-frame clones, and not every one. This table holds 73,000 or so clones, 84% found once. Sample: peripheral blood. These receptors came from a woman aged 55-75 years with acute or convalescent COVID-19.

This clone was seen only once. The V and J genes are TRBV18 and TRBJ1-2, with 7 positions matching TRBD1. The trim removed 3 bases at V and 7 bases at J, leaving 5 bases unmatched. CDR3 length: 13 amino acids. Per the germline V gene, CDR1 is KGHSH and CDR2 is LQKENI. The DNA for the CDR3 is TGTGCCAGCTCACCCGACAGGGCGGCTGGCTACACCTTC. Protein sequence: CASSPDRAAGYTF. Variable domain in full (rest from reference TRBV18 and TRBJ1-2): NAGVMQNPRHLVRRRGQEARLRCSPMKGHSHVYWYRQLPEEGLKFMVYLQKENIIDESGMPKERFSAEFPKEGPSILRIQQVVRGDSAAYFCASSPDRAAGYTFGSGTRLTVV.

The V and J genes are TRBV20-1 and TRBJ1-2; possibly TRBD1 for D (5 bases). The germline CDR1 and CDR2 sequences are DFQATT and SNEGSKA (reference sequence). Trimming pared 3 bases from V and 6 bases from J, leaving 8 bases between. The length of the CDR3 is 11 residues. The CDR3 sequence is CSASRGDGYTF. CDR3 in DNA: TGCAGTGCTAGTCGGGGGGATGGCTACACCTTC.

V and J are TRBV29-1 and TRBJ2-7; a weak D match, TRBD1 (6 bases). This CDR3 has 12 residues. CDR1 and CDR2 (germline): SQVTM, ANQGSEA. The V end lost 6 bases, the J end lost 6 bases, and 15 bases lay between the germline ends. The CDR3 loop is CSVAQGQFEQYF. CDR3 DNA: TGCAGCGTCGCCCAAGGACAGTTCGAGCAGTACTTC.

For the CDR3, the DNA is TGTGCCAGCAGCCCGATTAGCGGGGGGAGGGATACGCAGTATTTT. It specifies CASSPISGGRDTQYF. This chain uses TRBV11-2 with TRBJ2-3, with 10 bases aligning to TRBD2. Germline V gives CDR1 SGHAT, CDR2 FQNNGV. The ends lost 5 bases at V and 6 bases at J; junction bases unmatched: 8. The CDR3 spans 15 residues.

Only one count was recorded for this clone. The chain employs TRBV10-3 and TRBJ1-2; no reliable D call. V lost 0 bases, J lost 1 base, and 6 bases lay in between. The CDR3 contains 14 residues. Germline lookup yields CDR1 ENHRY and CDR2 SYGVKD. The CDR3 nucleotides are TGTGCCATCAGTGAGTCGATAGTTAACTATGGCTACACCTTC. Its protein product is CAISESIVNYGYTF.

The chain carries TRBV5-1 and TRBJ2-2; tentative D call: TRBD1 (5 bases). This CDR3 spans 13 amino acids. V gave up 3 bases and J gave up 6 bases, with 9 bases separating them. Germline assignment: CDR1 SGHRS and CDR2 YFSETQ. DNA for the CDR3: TGCGCCAGCAGCTGGACACTTCCCGGGGAGCTGTTTTTT. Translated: CASSWTLPGELFF.

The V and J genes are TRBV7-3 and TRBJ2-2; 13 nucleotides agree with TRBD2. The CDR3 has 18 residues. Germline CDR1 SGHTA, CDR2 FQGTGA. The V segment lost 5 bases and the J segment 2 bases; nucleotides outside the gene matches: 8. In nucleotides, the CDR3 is TGTGCCAGCAGCCCACGCCCGGGACTAGCGGGAAACACCGGGGAGCTGTTTTTT. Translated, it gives CASSPRPGLAGNTGELFF. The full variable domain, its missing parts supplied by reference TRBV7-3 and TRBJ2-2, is GAGVSQTPSNKVTEKGKYVELRCDPISGHTALYWYRQSLGQGPEFLIYFQGTGAADDSGLPNDRFFAVRPEGSVSTLKIQRTERGDSAVYLCASSPRPGLAGNTGELFFGEGSRLTVL.

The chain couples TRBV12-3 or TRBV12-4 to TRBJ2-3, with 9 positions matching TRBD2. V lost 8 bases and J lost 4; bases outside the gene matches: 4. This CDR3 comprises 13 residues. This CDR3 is CASAGGPPDTQYF. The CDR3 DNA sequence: TGTGCCAGCGCGGGGGGGCCGCCAGATACGCAGTATTTT.

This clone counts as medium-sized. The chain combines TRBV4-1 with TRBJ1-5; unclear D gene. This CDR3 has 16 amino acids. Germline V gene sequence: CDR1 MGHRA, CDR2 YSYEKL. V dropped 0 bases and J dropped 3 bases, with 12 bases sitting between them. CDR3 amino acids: CASSQEKRGFNQPQHF. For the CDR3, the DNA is TGCGCCAGCAGCCAAGAAAAGCGAGGCTTCAATCAGCCCCAGCATTTT.

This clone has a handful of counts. Here the CDR3 DNA reads TGTGCCAGCAGCCAAGACGGGGGAGGGAATCGCGGGCAGTTCTTC. Residues: CASSQDGGGNRGQFF. The chain joins TRBV3-1 (or the pseudogene TRBV3-2) to TRBJ2-1, with 7 bases that match TRBD2. Germline V gene data show CDR1 as LGHDT and CDR2 as YNNKEL (reference sequence). V was clipped by 0 bases and J by 12 bases; unmatched bases: 11. This CDR3 has 15 amino acids.

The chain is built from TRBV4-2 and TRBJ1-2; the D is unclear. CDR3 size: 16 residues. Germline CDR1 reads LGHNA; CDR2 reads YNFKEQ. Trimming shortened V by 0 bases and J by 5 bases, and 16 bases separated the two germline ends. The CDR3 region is CASSQDGGAVLYGYTF. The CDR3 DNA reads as TGTGCCAGCAGCCAAGACGGTGGAGCTGTGCTGTATGGCTACACCTTC.

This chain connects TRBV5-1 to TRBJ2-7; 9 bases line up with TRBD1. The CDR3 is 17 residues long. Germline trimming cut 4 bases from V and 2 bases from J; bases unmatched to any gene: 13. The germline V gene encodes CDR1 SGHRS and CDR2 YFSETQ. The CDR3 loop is CASSGSQGATGPYEQYF. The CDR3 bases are TGCGCCAGCAGCGGCTCACAGGGGGCGACAGGGCCCTACGAGCAGTACTTC.